This T cell receptor beta chain was profiled in a study of blood T cell dynamics during melanoma immunotherapy. For the study at large: Standard first-line treatment here was pembrolizumab or nivolumab plus ipilimumab in metastatic melanoma. Study results and caveats: PBMC repertoires of eventual disease-control patients split at W3 into clonality or diversity gains.

A note on this clone: The antigen remains unidentified.

Deletions cut 0 bases from V and 4 bases from J, with 22 bases between. CDR1 is SGDLS, CDR2 YYNGEE, per germline. CDR3 length: 18 amino acids. The time point is: pre-treatment baseline. Samples come from before therapy and from week 3 after the first blockade cycle. Patients with prior systemic cancer treatment, concomitant immunosuppressants, or other active malignancies were excluded. Clones were read by immunoSEQ multiplex PCR, and TCRdb kept only the in-frame ones, dropping some. The sample contains approximately 12,000 clones, approximately 86% of which appear only once. The V gene is TRBV9, the J gene TRBJ1-2, with D unclear. This receptor was obtained from a human donor with melanoma. This specimen was blood, taken from a patient treated with checkpoint blockade. CDR3 in amino acids: CASSVAARRSRTLYGYTF. For the CDR3, the DNA is TGTGCCAGCAGCGTAGCCGCCAGGCGGTCCAGGACCCTCTATGGCTACACCTTC.